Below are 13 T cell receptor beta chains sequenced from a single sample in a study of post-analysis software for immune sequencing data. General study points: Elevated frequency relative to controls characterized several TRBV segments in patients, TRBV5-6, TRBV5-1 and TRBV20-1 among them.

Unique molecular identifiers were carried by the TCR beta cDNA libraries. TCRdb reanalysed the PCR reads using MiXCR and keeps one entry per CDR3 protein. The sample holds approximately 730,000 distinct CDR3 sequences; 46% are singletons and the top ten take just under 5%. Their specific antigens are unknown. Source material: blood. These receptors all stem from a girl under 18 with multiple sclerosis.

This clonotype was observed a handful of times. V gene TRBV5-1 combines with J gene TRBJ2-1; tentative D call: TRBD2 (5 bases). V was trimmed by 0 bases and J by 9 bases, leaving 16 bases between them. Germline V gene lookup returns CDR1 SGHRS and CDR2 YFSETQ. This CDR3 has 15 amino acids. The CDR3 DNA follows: TGCGCCAGCAGCTTGGAGTCCTTAGGTGGGAGTGAGCAGTTCTTC. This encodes CASSLESLGGSEQFF.

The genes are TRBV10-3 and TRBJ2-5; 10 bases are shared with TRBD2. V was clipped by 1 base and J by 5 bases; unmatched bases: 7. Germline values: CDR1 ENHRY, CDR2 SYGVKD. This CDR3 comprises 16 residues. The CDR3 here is CAISEFLAGVRETQYF. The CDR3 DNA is TGTGCCATCAGTGAGTTCCTAGCGGGAGTAAGGGAGACCCAGTACTTC.

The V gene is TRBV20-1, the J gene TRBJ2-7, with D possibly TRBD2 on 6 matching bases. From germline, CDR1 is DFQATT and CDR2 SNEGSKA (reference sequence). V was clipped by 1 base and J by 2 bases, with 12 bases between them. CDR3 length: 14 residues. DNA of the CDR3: TGCAGTGCTAGAGCGGGACTCGTTACCTACGAGCAGTACTTC. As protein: CSARAGLVTYEQYF.

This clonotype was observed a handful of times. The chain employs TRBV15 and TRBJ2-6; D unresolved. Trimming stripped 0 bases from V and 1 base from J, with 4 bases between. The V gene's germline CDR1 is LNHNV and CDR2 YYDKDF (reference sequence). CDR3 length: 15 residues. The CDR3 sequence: CATSRDRSGANVLTF. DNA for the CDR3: TGTGCCACCAGCAGAGATCGATCTGGGGCCAACGTCCTGACTTTC.

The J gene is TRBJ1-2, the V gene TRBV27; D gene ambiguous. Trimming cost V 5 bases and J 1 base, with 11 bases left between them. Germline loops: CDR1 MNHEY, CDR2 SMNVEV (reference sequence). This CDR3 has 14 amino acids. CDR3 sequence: CASSPARFNYGYTF. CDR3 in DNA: TGTGCCAGCAGTCCGGCCCGGTTTAACTATGGCTACACCTTC.

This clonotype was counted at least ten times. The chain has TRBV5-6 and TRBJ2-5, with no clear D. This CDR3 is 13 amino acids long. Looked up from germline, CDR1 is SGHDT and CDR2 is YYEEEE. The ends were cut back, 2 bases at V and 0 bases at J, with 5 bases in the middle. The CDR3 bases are TGTGCCAGCAGCTTAGGCAACCAAGAGACCCAGTACTTC. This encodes CASSLGNQETQYF.

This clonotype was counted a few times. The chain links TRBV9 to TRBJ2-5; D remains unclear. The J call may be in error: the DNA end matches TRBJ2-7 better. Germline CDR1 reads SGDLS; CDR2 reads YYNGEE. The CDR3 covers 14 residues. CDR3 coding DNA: TGTGCCAGCAGCGTAGGGCACAGTAAGTTCGAGCAGTACTTC. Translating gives CASSVGHSKFEQYF.

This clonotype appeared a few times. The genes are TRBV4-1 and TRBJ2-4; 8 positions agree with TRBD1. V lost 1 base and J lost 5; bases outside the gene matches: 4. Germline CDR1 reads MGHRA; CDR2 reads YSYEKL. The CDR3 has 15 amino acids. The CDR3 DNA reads TGCGCCAGCAGCCAAGTGGACAGGGTAGAAAACATTCAGTACTTC. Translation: CASSQVDRVENIQYF.

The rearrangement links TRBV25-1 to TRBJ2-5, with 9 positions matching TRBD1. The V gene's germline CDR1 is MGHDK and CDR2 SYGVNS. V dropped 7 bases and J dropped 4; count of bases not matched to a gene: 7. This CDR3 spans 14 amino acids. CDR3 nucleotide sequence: TGTGCCAGCACCGGGACAGGGAGTACAGAGACCCAGTACTTC. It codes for CASTGTGSTETQYF. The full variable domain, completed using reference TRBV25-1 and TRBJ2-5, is EADIYQTPRYLVIGTGKKITLECSQTMGHDKMYWYQQDPGMELHLIHYSYGVNSTEKGDLSSESTVSRIRTEHFPLTLESARPSHTSQYLCASTGTGSTETQYFGPGTRLLVL.

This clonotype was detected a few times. The CDR3 protein is CASSGTETTDTQYF. In nucleotides, the CDR3 is TGTGCCAGCAGTGGAACAGAGACCACAGATACGCAGTATTTT. The chain recombines TRBV6-1 with TRBJ2-3; D unresolved. Germline loops: CDR1 MNHNS, CDR2 SASEGT. This CDR3 is 14 amino acids long. V was pared by 4 bases and J by 2 bases, with 10 bases between.

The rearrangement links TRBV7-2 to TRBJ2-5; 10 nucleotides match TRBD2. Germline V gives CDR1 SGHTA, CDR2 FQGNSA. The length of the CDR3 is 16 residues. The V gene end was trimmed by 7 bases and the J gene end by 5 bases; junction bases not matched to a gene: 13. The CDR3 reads CASNLGASGRVETQYF. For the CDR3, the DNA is TGTGCCAGCAACCTAGGGGCTAGCGGGAGAGTGGAGACCCAGTACTTC.

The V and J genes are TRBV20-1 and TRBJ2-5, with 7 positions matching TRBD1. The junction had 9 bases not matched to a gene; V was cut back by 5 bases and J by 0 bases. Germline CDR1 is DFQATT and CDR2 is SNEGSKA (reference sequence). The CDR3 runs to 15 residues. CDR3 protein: CSAPGTDVYQETQYF. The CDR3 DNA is TGCAGTGCTCCTGGGACAGATGTGTACCAAGAGACCCAGTACTTC.

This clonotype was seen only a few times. The chain's CDR3 is CASSESQGNSKNIQYF. CDR3 sequence (DNA): TGTGCCAGCAGTGAGTCTCAGGGGAATTCCAAAAACATTCAGTACTTC. This chain links TRBV25-1 with TRBJ2-4, with D possibly being TRBD1 (6 bases). V lost 3 bases and J lost 2, with 14 bases in between. Germline lookup yields CDR1 MGHDK and CDR2 SYGVNS. The CDR3 consists of 16 residues.